Each of the 30 T cell receptor beta chains below was sequenced from the same sample in a study of OX40 agonist ivuxolimab in advanced cancers. Clones were sequenced by immunoSEQ multiplex PCR, and TCRdb holds only the in-frame ones, with some missing. The sample lists tens of thousands of clones, roughly nine tenths seen once, with about 13% in the top ten. The sequences come from CD4+ or CD8+ T cells sorted from blood, collected in a trial of the OX40 agonist ivuxolimab. The receptor set was obtained from an adult with an advanced solid tumor such as melanoma, head and neck, liver or kidney cancer.

The chain couples TRBV5-8 to TRBJ1-2, with D unresolved. Germline lookup yields CDR1 SGHTS and CDR2 YDEGEE. Trimming shortened V by 1 base and J by 4 bases, and 5 bases separated the two germline ends. This CDR3 comprises 12 residues. CDR3 amino acids: CASSLPPYGYTF. In DNA, the CDR3 is TGTGCCAGCAGCTTGCCCCCCTATGGCTACACCTTC.

Concerning this clone itself: Other nucleotide sequences in the sample specify the same CDR3. The chain has TRBV5-4 and TRBJ1-1; no firm D call. The germline V gene has CDR1 SGHNT and CDR2 YYREEE (reference sequence). The CDR3 covers 13 residues. V lost 0 bases and J lost 2, with 5 bases in between. CDR3 DNA sequence: TGTGCCAGCAGCTTGGCCGACAACACTGAAGCTTTCTTT. This codes for CASSLADNTEAFF. Together with reference TRBV5-4 and TRBJ1-1, the CDR3 gives the full variable domain: ETGVTQSPTHLIKTRGQQVTLRCSSQSGHNTVSWYQQALGQGPQFIFQYYREEENGRGNFPPRFSGLQFPNYSSELNVNALELDDSALYLCASSLADNTEAFFGQGTRLTVV.

The V and J genes are TRBV10-3 and TRBJ2-1; tentatively, D is TRBD1 (6 bases). CDR3 length: 13 residues. Trimming took 3 bases from V and 10 from J, leaving 13 bases between them. The germline CDR1 and CDR2 sequences are ENHRY and SYGVKD. CDR3: CAISDEGVGEQFF. Written as DNA, the CDR3 is TGTGCCATCAGTGATGAGGGGGTCGGGGAGCAGTTCTTC.

This chain uses TRBV6-5 with TRBJ2-1, with D possibly called TRBD1 or TRBD2 (6 bases each). The CDR3 covers 14 residues. V shed 2 bases and J shed 6 bases, with 11 bases lying between them. In germline, CDR1 is MNHEY, CDR2 SVGAGI. The CDR3 is CASSYRGAPNEQFF. The DNA for the CDR3 is TGTGCCAGCAGTTACAGGGGGGCCCCCAATGAGCAGTTCTTC.

This clone has just a few counts. The gene calls are TRBV7-9 and TRBJ1-1; 7 nucleotides line up with TRBD1. Germline trimming cut 10 bases from V and 1 base from J; bases unmatched to any gene: 6. From germline, CDR1 is SEHNR and CDR2 FQNEAQ (reference sequence). The CDR3 has 13 residues. The CDR3 DNA follows: TGTGCCACTAGGGGACAGACGAACACTGAAGCTTTCTTT. Translation gives CATRGQTNTEAFF.

The V call is TRBV13, the J call TRBJ2-1, with D maybe TRBD2 (6 bases). The CDR3 consists of 15 residues. Germline loops: CDR1 PRHDT, CDR2 FYEKMQ (reference sequence). The V gene lost 2 bases and the J gene lost 6 bases, with 14 bases spanning the gap. As DNA, the CDR3 is TGTGCCAGCAGCTTAACGACTAGTGGGGCCAATGAGCAGTTCTTC. It is translated as CASSLTTSGANEQFF. Complete variable domain (other parts from reference TRBV13 and TRBJ2-1): AAGVIQSPRHLIKEKRETATLKCYPIPRHDTVYWYQQGPGQDPQFLISFYEKMQSDKGSIPDRFSAQQFSDYHSELNMSSLELGDSALYFCASSLTTSGANEQFFGPGTRLTVL.

This chain joins TRBV7-3 and TRBJ1-3; tentatively, D is TRBD1 (6 bases). Germline CDR1 SGHTA, CDR2 FQGTGA. V was shortened by 5 bases and J by 0 bases, with 17 bases between the two germline ends. This CDR3 has 17 residues. CDR3 DNA: TGTGCCAGCAGCCCTGACAGGAACACCAACTCTGGAAACACCATATATTTT. Translated: CASSPDRNTNSGNTIYF.

For this clone: This CDR3 fails to terminate in the conserved phenylalanine or tryptophan, so it likely reflects a read error. The rearrangement joins TRBV19 to TRBJ1-6; D is unresolved. CDR1 and CDR2 from the germline V gene are LNHDA and SQIVND (reference sequence). The CDR3 is 13 amino acids. V was pared by 3 bases and J by 7 bases, with 7 bases between. CDR3 in DNA: TGTGCCAGTAGTATTTGGGCGAATTCACCCCTCCACCTT. Encoded protein: CASSIWANSPLHL.

V is TRBV9 and J is TRBJ2-1; possibly TRBD2 for D (6 bases). Germline values: CDR1 SGDLS, CDR2 YYNGEE. CDR3 size: 14 residues. Between the trimmed V and J ends, which lost 0 bases and 3 bases, there was a span of 7 bases. Here the CDR3 DNA reads TGTGCCAGCAGCGTAGGGGACTTCTACAATGAGCAGTTCTTC. This gives the protein CASSVGDFYNEQFF.

The chain couples TRBV27 to TRBJ1-5; the D is unclear. CDR1 MNHEY and CDR2 SMNVEV come from the germline V gene (reference sequence). CDR3 size: 14 residues. V was pared by 3 bases and J by 4 bases, with 10 bases between. The chain's CDR3 is CASSFLPTNQPQHF. CDR3 nucleotide sequence: TGTGCCAGCAGTTTTCTCCCCACGAATCAGCCCCAGCATTTT.

This clone was observed once. In DNA, the CDR3 is TGTGCCAGCAGAAATACAGATACCTACGAGCAGTACTTC. Translation gives CASRNTDTYEQYF. The V call is TRBV5-8, the J call TRBJ2-7; no firm D call. The V and J ends lost 5 bases and 2 bases respectively, with 11 bases between them. Germline loops: CDR1 SGHTS, CDR2 YDEGEE. The CDR3 is made up of 13 amino acids.

This chain joins TRBV6-6 and TRBJ2-1; no reliable D call. CDR1 MNHNY and CDR2 SVGAGI come from the germline V gene (reference sequence). The V end lost 10 bases, the J end lost 7 bases, and 17 bases lay between the germline ends. The length of the CDR3 is 13 residues. The CDR3: CATNGPTTNEQFF. In DNA, the CDR3 is TGTGCCACCAATGGGCCAACAACGAATGAGCAGTTCTTC.

The count of this clone is one. The chain combines TRBV29-1 with TRBJ1-5; D ambiguous. The CDR3 runs 13 residues. In germline, CDR1 is SQVTM, CDR2 ANQGSEA. The V end lost 3 bases, the J end lost 4 bases, and 10 bases lay between the germline ends. The CDR3 reads CSVEPGPNQPQHF. As DNA, the CDR3 is TGCAGCGTTGAGCCCGGGCCTAATCAGCCCCAGCATTTT.

The genes are TRBV27 and TRBJ2-7; D gene ambiguous. CDR1 and CDR2 (germline): MNHEY, SMNVEV (reference sequence). The V end lost 0 bases, the J end lost 2 bases, and 5 bases lay between the germline ends. The CDR3 is 13 amino acids. The CDR3: CASSLSAPYEQYF. The CDR3 coding sequence is TGTGCCAGCAGTTTATCTGCACCCTACGAGCAGTACTTC.

The chain combines TRBV4-1 with TRBJ1-1; 12 nucleotides line up with TRBD1. Trimming cost V 4 bases and J 4 bases; bases outside gene matches: 10. CDR3 size: 17 residues. CDR1 and CDR2 (germline): MGHRA, YSYEKL. CDR3 sequence (DNA): TGCGCCAGCAGCCCAGGTGGGACAGGGGGCGGCGGCACTGAAGCTTTCTTT. As protein: CASSPGGTGGGGTEAFF.

The chain recombines TRBV4-1 with TRBJ2-3; 8 positions match TRBD1. Germline assignment: CDR1 MGHRA and CDR2 YSYEKL. V was pared by 5 bases and J by 5 bases, with 9 bases of the junction left unmatched. There are 15 residues in the CDR3. CDR3 coding DNA: TGCGCCAGCAGCGCTCCGGACAGGGAGGTAGATACGCAGTATTTT. It translates to CASSAPDREVDTQYF.

J is TRBJ1-2 and V is TRBV5-4, with D perhaps matching TRBD1 (6 bases). V dropped 1 base and J dropped 5 bases, with 6 bases sitting between them. Germline V CDR1 and CDR2: SGHNT, YYREEE (reference sequence). The CDR3 consists of 12 residues. In DNA, the CDR3 is TGTGCCAGCAGCTTGCAGGGGTATGGCTACACCTTC. Its translation: CASSLQGYGYTF.

This chain links TRBV19 with TRBJ2-1; TRBD2 matches at 7 bases. The germline gives CDR1 LNHDA, CDR2 SQIVND (reference sequence). The ends lost 8 bases at V and 4 bases at J; junction bases unmatched: 8. The CDR3 runs 14 residues. The CDR3 DNA is TGTGCCAGTGGGACGTGGGGGGGATACAATGAGCAGTTCTTC. Amino acid sequence: CASGTWGGYNEQFF.

On this clone: A read error is possible here, since a much larger clone lies one base away. No conserved phenylalanine or tryptophan is present at the end of the CDR3, so a read error is the likely explanation. V is TRBV7-8 and J is TRBJ1-6; D is unresolved. The germline V and J ends were trimmed by 3 bases and 12 bases, with 30 bases remaining between them. The CDR3 is made up of 19 amino acids. CDR1 SGHVS and CDR2 FQNEAQ come from the germline V gene. The CDR3 DNA is TGTGCCAGCAGCTTCCGGTCTGGGTTTCGTGGCGAGGTGGGTTTACCCCTCCACCTT. Amino acid sequence: CASSFRSGFRGEVGLPLHL.

The chain recombines TRBV28 with TRBJ2-3; 12 bases line up with TRBD2. J gave up 3 bases and V 2 bases, and 3 bases lay outside the gene matches. Germline V lookup: CDR1 MDHEN, CDR2 SYDVKM. This CDR3 spans 16 amino acids. The CDR3 loop reads CASSLNLAGGTDTQYF. The CDR3 DNA is TGTGCCAGCAGTTTAAACCTAGCGGGGGGGACAGATACGCAGTATTTT.

This chain connects TRBV28 to TRBJ2-3; 11 bases are shared with TRBD2. Germline loops: CDR1 MDHEN, CDR2 SYDVKM. Unmatched junction bases numbered 15, after V lost 6 bases and J lost 7 bases. The CDR3 covers 17 residues. CDR3: CASRVQTSGVEGNTQYF. As DNA, the CDR3 is TGTGCCAGCAGGGTCCAGACTAGCGGGGTTGAAGGAAATACGCAGTATTTT.

This chain links TRBV9 with TRBJ2-2; 11 bases line up with TRBD1. V lost 3 bases, J lost 6 bases, and 1 base stayed unmatched. The CDR3 is made up of 14 amino acids. CDR1 and CDR2 from the germline V gene are SGDLS and YYNGEE. CDR3 sequence: CASSGTGGAGELFF. In DNA form, the CDR3 reads TGTGCCAGCAGCGGGACAGGGGGCGCCGGGGAGCTGTTTTTT.

This clone was detected once. The gene calls are TRBV2 and TRBJ1-2; D perhaps matches TRBD1 (6 bases). Germline V lookup: CDR1 SNHLY, CDR2 FYNNEI. The V gene lost 5 bases and the J gene lost 1 base, with 11 bases spanning the gap. The CDR3 loop spans 14 amino acids. CDR3 sequence (DNA): TGTGCCAGCAGTTGGGGGGCCATTAACTATGGCTACACCTTC. Translating it yields CASSWGAINYGYTF.

The gene calls are TRBV2 and TRBJ2-3; D call uncertain. V lost 2 bases and J lost 0, with 18 bases in between. The CDR3 consists of 18 residues. Germline assignment: CDR1 SNHLY and CDR2 FYNNEI. The CDR3 nucleotides read TGTGCCAGCAGTGAATGGGTAGGAATACTCCTTAGCACAGATACGCAGTATTTT. It encodes CASSEWVGILLSTDTQYF.

This sequence joins TRBV29-1 and TRBJ1-5; D uncertain. CDR3 length equals 13 residues. Germline CDR1 and CDR2: SQVTM and ANQGSEA. Between the trimmed V and J ends, which lost 7 bases and 0 bases, there was a span of 10 bases. Here the CDR3 DNA reads TGCAGCGCCCGAAATTCTAGCAATCAGCCCCAGCATTTT. Translating gives CSARNSSNQPQHF.

This chain links TRBV7-6 with TRBJ2-5; maybe TRBD1 (6 bases). The CDR3 is made up of 14 amino acids. The V and J ends lost 5 bases and 3 bases respectively, with 13 bases between them. Germline assignment: CDR1 SGHVS and CDR2 FNYEAQ. CDR3 in DNA: TGTGCCAGCAGCCCGATGGGGGCAAAAGAGACCCAGTACTTC. It encodes CASSPMGAKETQYF.

The CDR3 coding sequence is TGTGCCAGCAGTTTTCCGGACAGTGAAGCTTTCTTT. It is translated as CASSFPDSEAFF. The V call is TRBV2, the J call TRBJ1-1, with a possible D match to TRBD1 (6 bases). V lost 5 bases, J lost 7 bases, and 11 bases lay in between. The CDR3 sequence is 12 residues long. Germline V CDR1 and CDR2: SNHLY, FYNNEI. The full variable domain, its missing parts supplied by reference TRBV2 and TRBJ1-1, is EPEVTQTPSHQVTQMGQEVILRCVPISNHLYFYWYRQILGQKVEFLVSFYNNEISEKSEIFDDQFSVERPDGSNFTLKIRSTKLEDSAMYFCASSFPDSEAFFGQGTRLTVV.

This clone was counted only a few times. The chain carries TRBV6-5 and TRBJ2-7; D may correspond to TRBD1 or TRBD2 (6 bases each). Germline V gene sequence: CDR1 MNHEY, CDR2 SVGAGI. With 4 bases removed from V and 3 bases from J, the gap between germline ends came to 10 bases. The CDR3 sequence is 13 residues long. The CDR3 reads CASSSGADYEQYF. In nucleotides, the CDR3 is TGTGCCAGCAGTTCGGGGGCTGACTACGAGCAGTACTTC.

The V and J genes are TRBV7-9 and TRBJ2-7; tentatively, D is TRBD1 (6 bases). CDR3 size: 16 residues. V lost 4 bases, J lost 3 bases, and 19 bases lay in between. Germline CDR1 reads SEHNR; CDR2 reads FQNEAQ (reference sequence). The CDR3 protein is CASSSTLVGAHYEQYF. CDR3 in DNA: TGTGCCAGCAGCTCTACACTAGTGGGGGCACACTACGAGCAGTACTTC.

The CDR3 coding sequence is TGTGCCAGCAGTTTAAGAACAGGCTGGAACACCGGGGAGCTGTTTTTT. This translates into CASSLRTGWNTGELFF. This rearrangement joins TRBV28 to TRBJ2-2, with a tentative D call TRBD1 (5 bases). Germline V gives CDR1 MDHEN, CDR2 SYDVKM. V shed 2 bases and J shed 1 base, with 11 bases lying between them. This CDR3 is built from 16 residues.